These T cell receptor beta chains were read from a single sample in a study of T cell repertoires in cytomegalovirus infection. Each CDR3 protein is one row after TCRdb ran MiXCR on the reads. The table records around 450,000 distinct CDR3 sequences, approximately 31% of them present only once. Sequencing input: PBMCs. These receptors all come from a human donor in good health (CMV status not recorded). Some clones in this sample may be carry-over from other donors' samples. CDR3s include the opening cysteine and the closing phenylalanine or tryptophan. D genes are given only for firm matches. Not all rows give a size; the values are once, few, many and, for expanded clones, a class.

clone size	D gene	V gene	J gene	CDR3 length	CDR3 protein	CDR3 DNA
few	TRBD1	TRBV6-1	TRBJ2-1	15	CASKPTGTGWGEQFF	TGTGCCAGCAAACCAACCGGGACAGGGTGGGGTGAGCAGTTCTTC
-	-	TRBV18	TRBJ1-1	11	CASQGDTEAFF	TGTGCCAGCCAGGGTGACACTGAAGCTTTCTTT
few	-	TRBV4-1	TRBJ1-3	18	CASSPTLGRGGPGNTIYF	TGCGCCAGCAGCCCGACCCTTGGGAGGGGTGGACCTGGAAACACCATATATTTT
few	-	TRBV18	TRBJ1-6	14	CASSQERKNSPLHF	TGTGCCAGCTCACAGGAAAGAAAAAATTCACCCCTCCACTTT
many	-	TRBV4-1	TRBJ2-7	16	CASSQVGAASPYEQYF	TGCGCCAGCAGCCAAGTTGGGGCAGCCTCCCCCTACGAGCAGTACTTC
-	-	TRBV2	TRBJ2-5	13	CASGIGQQETQYF	TGTGCCAGCGGAATAGGACAGCAAGAGACCCAGTACTTC
-	-	TRBV14	TRBJ2-2	15	CASSLGHRPTGELFF	TGTGCCAGCAGCCTGGGACATAGGCCCACCGGGGAGCTGTTTTTT
-	-	TRBV11-2	TRBJ1-1	15	CASSLGAAGFTEAFF	TGTGCCAGCAGCTTAGGCGCGGCAGGGTTTACTGAAGCTTTCTTT
-	TRBD1	TRBV24-1	TRBJ2-5	16	CATSVNGQGARETQYF	TGTGCCACCAGTGTCAACGGACAGGGGGCTCGAGAGACCCAGTACTTC
few	TRBD1	TRBV11-1	TRBJ1-1	12	CASSARTGEAFF	TGTGCCAGCAGCGCCCGGACAGGGGAAGCTTTCTTT
-	-	TRBV7-9	TRBJ2-7	16	CASSFYPPGRASEQYF	TGTGCCAGCAGCTTTTATCCCCCTGGGCGAGCGAGCGAGCAGTACTTC
few	-	TRBV11-2	TRBJ2-7	14	CASSPFRVPYEQYF	TGTGCCAGCAGCCCATTCCGGGTTCCCTACGAGCAGTACTTC
-	-	TRBV11-3	TRBJ2-3	13	CASSLEGRGTQYF	TGTGCCAGCAGCTTAGAGGGCAGGGGTACGCAGTATTTT
many	TRBD2	TRBV7-8	TRBJ2-3	16	CASSSLLAVSTDTQYF	TGTGCCAGCAGCTCACTACTAGCGGTTAGCACAGATACGCAGTATTTT
-	-	TRBV28	TRBJ1-2	13	CASSSGAGYGYTF	TGTGCCAGCAGTTCAGGGGCGGGCTATGGCTACACCTTC
few	TRBD2	TRBV29-1	TRBJ2-5	15	CSVEEGLAVQETQYF	TGCAGCGTTGAAGAGGGACTAGCGGTCCAAGAGACCCAGTACTTC
many	-	TRBV7-6	TRBJ1-1	14	CASSLDGPNTEAFF	TGTGCCAGCAGCTTAGATGGGCCCAACACTGAAGCTTTCTTT
few	-	TRBV15	TRBJ1-6	16	CATRATGGSYNSPLHF	TGTGCCACCAGGGCGACCGGGGGCTCCTATAATTCACCCCTCCACTTT
-	TRBD1	TRBV6-4	TRBJ2-3	14	CASKQGPSTDTQYF	TGTGCCAGCAAACAGGGGCCAAGCACAGATACGCAGTATTTT
few	TRBD1	TRBV7-9	TRBJ2-3	16	CASSLVLTGPRDTQYF	TGTGCCAGCAGCTTAGTACTGACAGGGCCTCGAGATACGCAGTATTTT
many	-	TRBV7-2	TRBJ1-2	15	CASSRSTGLNYGYTF	TGTGCCAGCAGCCGATCGACAGGCCTAAACTATGGCTACACCTTC
-	TRBD2	TRBV5-1	TRBJ2-1	17	CASSLTSGGSLYNEQFF	TGCGCCAGCAGCTTGACTAGCGGGGGGTCTCTTTACAATGAGCAGTTCTTC
many	-	TRBV6-6	TRBJ2-7	13	CASSYESTYEQYF	TGTGCCAGCAGTTACGAGTCGACCTACGAGCAGTACTTC
few	-	TRBV20-1	TRBJ1-2	14	CSAPALGKDYGYTF	TGCAGTGCACCCGCCTTGGGGAAGGACTATGGCTACACCTTC
few	-	TRBV18	TRBJ2-3	12	CASSPREGTQYF	TGTGCCAGCTCACCACGAGAGGGTACGCAGTATTTT
-	TRBD2	TRBV7-9	TRBJ2-3	17	CASSNLVIAGAGDTQYF	TGTGCCAGCAGCAACCTTGTGATAGCGGGGGCGGGAGATACGCAGTATTTT
few	TRBD2	TRBV5-1	TRBJ2-4	15	CASSLSGGFQNIQYF	TGCGCCAGCAGCTTGAGCGGGGGGTTCCAAAACATTCAGTACTTC
few	TRBD1	TRBV20-1	TRBJ2-3	15	CSAPGQGAGTDTQYF	TGCAGTGCCCCCGGACAGGGGGCGGGCACAGATACGCAGTATTTT
few	TRBD2	TRBV24-1	TRBJ2-1	16	CATSDAEAGGYNEQFF	TGTGCCACCAGTGATGCCGAAGCGGGGGGCTACAATGAGCAGTTCTTC
-	-	TRBV6-2/TRBV6-3	TRBJ2-3	14	CASKSTPSTDTQYF	TGTGCCAGCAAATCAACTCCCAGCACAGATACGCAGTATTTT
-	-	TRBV9	TRBJ1-6	12	CASGGYNSPLHF	TGTGCCAGCGGAGGCTATAATTCACCCCTCCACTTT
-	TRBD1	TRBV20-1	TRBJ1-5	17	CSAREGGAMSWNQPQHF	TGCAGTGCTAGGGAAGGGGGCGCGATGTCATGGAATCAGCCCCAGCATTTT
many	TRBD1	TRBV7-2	TRBJ2-1	15	CASSQGQGAIGEQFF	TGTGCCAGCAGCCAGGGACAGGGGGCAATAGGTGAGCAGTTCTTC
-	TRBD1	TRBV20-1	TRBJ2-5	19	CSARGRTGFEVNDRETQYF	TGCAGTGCTAGAGGCCGGACAGGGTTTGAAGTGAACGACCGAGAGACCCAGTACTTC
few	-	TRBV10-3	TRBJ2-7	13	CAISRDSSYEQYF	TGTGCCATCAGTAGAGACAGCTCCTACGAGCAGTACTTC
few	-	TRBV7-9	TRBJ2-3	14	CASSGVVGTDTQYF	TGTGCCAGCAGCGGGGTAGTTGGCACAGATACGCAGTATTTT
few	-	TRBV9	TRBJ1-6	14	CASSVEVKGSPLHF	TGTGCCAGCAGCGTAGAAGTTAAGGGGTCACCCCTCCACTTT
-	TRBD1	TRBV6-5	TRBJ2-7	14	CASMGQADTYEQYF	TGTGCCAGCATGGGACAGGCTGACACCTACGAGCAGTACTTC
once	-	TRBV15	TRBJ2-1	15	CATRTGPERINEQFF	TGTGCCACCCGCACCGGGCCCGAACGTATCAATGAGCAGTTCTTC
-	-	TRBV7-9	TRBJ2-7	15	CDSSDFRGENYEQYF	TGTGACAGCAGCGACTTCAGGGGGGAAAACTACGAGCAGTACTTC
once	-	TRBV4-1	TRBJ2-1	15	CDSSQDRSAYNEQFF	TGCGACAGCAGCCAAGACAGGAGCGCCTACAATGAGCAGTTCTTC
-	TRBD1	TRBV12-3/TRBV12-4	TRBJ1-1	14	CASSADRANTEAFF	TGTGCCAGCAGCGCGGACAGGGCGAACACTGAAGCTTTCTTT
few	TRBD2	TRBV9	TRBJ2-1	17	CASSPGAAAGGDFKQFF	TGTGCCAGCAGCCCAGGGGCAGCAGCGGGGGGGGATTTTAAGCAGTTCTTC
-	-	TRBV15	TRBJ1-1	15	CATSRDGTVNTEAFF	TGTGCCACCAGCAGAGATGGGACGGTGAACACTGAAGCTTTCTTT
few	-	TRBV12-3/TRBV12-4	TRBJ2-2	15	CASIRQDKNTGELFF	TGTGCCAGCATCCGACAGGATAAGAACACCGGGGAGCTGTTTTTT
-	TRBD1	TRBV7-2	TRBJ2-7	14	CASSAGQGGNEQYF	TGTGCCAGCAGCGCCGGACAGGGGGGAAACGAGCAGTACTTC
-	-	TRBV10-3	TRBJ1-2	14	CATGEGSPYYGYTF	TGTGCCACCGGAGAGGGGTCCCCGTACTATGGCTACACCTTC
-	TRBD1	TRBV29-1	TRBJ2-7	14	CSVADRAKTYEQYF	TGCAGCGTCGCGGACAGGGCAAAGACCTACGAGCAGTACTTC
many	-	TRBV7-2	TRBJ2-7	13	CAERDIHSYEQYF	TGTGCCGAGAGGGACATCCACTCCTACGAGCAGTACTTC
few	-	TRBV28	TRBJ1-6	14	CASSATFYNSPLHF	TGTGCCAGCAGTGCGACGTTTTATAATTCACCCCTCCACTTT
few	-	TRBV2	TRBJ1-6	15	CASSESPTGYSPLHF	TGTGCCAGCAGTGAAAGTCCGACAGGCTACTCACCCCTCCACTTT
-	TRBD2	TRBV5-4	TRBJ2-5	15	CASSRLAGGVETQYF	TGTGCCAGCAGCCGACTAGCGGGGGGTGTGGAGACCCAGTACTTC
few	-	TRBV12-3/TRBV12-4	TRBJ1-2	12	CASSKDNYGYTF	TGTGCCAGCAGTAAAGACAACTATGGCTACACCTTC
few	-	TRBV27	TRBJ2-3	14	CASSLSRGEDTQYF	TGTGCCAGCAGTTTATCCAGGGGGGAAGATACGCAGTATTTT
few	-	TRBV12-5	TRBJ2-1	16	CASGLGQLPTHNEQFF	TGTGCTAGTGGTTTAGGACAGCTCCCGACCCACAATGAGCAGTTCTTC